A selection of T cell receptor beta chains follows, all from one sample in a study of vaccination and CD4 T cells after COVID-19. TCRdb processed the PCR reads anew with MiXCR; each CDR3 protein has one entry. The sample has about 20,000 distinct CDR3 sequences, about 50% seen once. Their antigens are not known. Sequences were obtained from CD4+ T cells from blood, cultured in vitro. These receptors all stem from a human donor who had recovered from COVID-19. Both conserved end residues are part of each CDR3. Not all rows give a size; the values are once, few, many and, for expanded clones, a class.

clone_size	v_call	j_call	cdr3_aa
.	TRBV6-4	TRBJ1-1	CASSYSFNAETEAFF
once	TRBV7-2	TRBJ1-1	CASSLVSGTEAFF
.	TRBV19	TRBJ1-1	CASRRGQNTEAFF
few	TRBV2	TRBJ1-5	CASTTGVGGQPQHF
few	TRBV6-1	TRBJ2-3	CASSHQGTSTDTQYF
.	TRBV29-1	TRBJ1-2	CSVADHNPTMGYTF
.	TRBV20-1	TRBJ1-5	CSARTMSTHQPQHF
few	TRBV20-1	TRBJ2-3	CSASGGQIDTQYF
few	TRBV7-2	TRBJ2-6	CASSLGGRGANVLTF
.	TRBV28	TRBJ2-2	CASSFEGGNTGELFF
few	TRBV7-2	TRBJ2-3	CASSFWGATDTQYF
.	TRBV30	TRBJ2-7	CAWSLSGDNSLYYEQYF
few	TRBV6-1	TRBJ2-2	CASSRGLLSTGELFF
.	TRBV15	TRBJ1-1	CATSREVDTEAFF
.	TRBV28	TRBJ1-1	CASSSPNPGFQGAMNTEAFF
.	TRBV27	TRBJ2-3	CASSTRGTDTQYF
once	TRBV29-1	TRBJ1-5	CRVTPHYSNQPQHF
.	TRBV10-1	TRBJ2-5	CASSPGGPGETQYF
few	TRBV28	TRBJ1-5	CASSRTGSSNQPQHF
.	TRBV20-1	TRBJ1-1	CSARDQINTEAFF
few	TRBV19	TRBJ2-5	CASSRAYQETQYF
large	TRBV6-1	TRBJ1-3	CASGRRGGAGNTIYF
.	TRBV2	TRBJ2-7	CASSERDSSYEQYF
.	TRBV4-2	TRBJ1-2	CASSQDGSGKNGYTF
few	TRBV28	TRBJ2-2	CASSLQGEELFF
.	TRBV2	TRBJ1-5	CASRAGLSNQPQHF
.	TRBV27	TRBJ1-1	CASSLFGTGEAFF
few	TRBV11-2	TRBJ1-2	CASSPHAGTGGGYTF
.	TRBV5-1	TRBJ2-7	CASSSHGTGGFEQYF
.	TRBV7-2	TRBJ2-3	CASSLLGDTQYF
once	TRBV10-3	TRBJ1-1	CAIGIGDQAFF
.	TRBV27	TRBJ2-2	CASRPTDSGFHARELFF
.	TRBV28	TRBJ1-6	CASTAAGATKNSPLHF
.	TRBV7-2	TRBJ2-5	CASSLATTNVRETQYF
few	TRBV20-1	TRBJ1-5	CSASGGSLQPQHF
.	TRBV6-1	TRBJ1-2	CASRDGGSYGYTF
.	TRBV28	TRBJ1-6	CASSVILGGNSPLHF
.	TRBV7-2	TRBJ2-2	CASSRYMTSGGSGELFF
.	TRBV19	TRBJ1-1	CASTLSGQTNTEAFF
.	TRBV6-1	TRBJ2-7	CASSPLRGPYEQYF
few	TRBV4-3	TRBJ1-5	CASSQDIWTGSNQPQHF
.	TRBV4-3	TRBJ2-5	CASSQEVAQETQYF
.	TRBV27	TRBJ2-7	CASSLKPQVYFQGHLGQYF